The clone carrying this TCR beta chain was seen repeatedly, ten times or more. TCRdb independently ran MiXCR on the 5' RACE reads; one entry per CDR3 protein. The table lists under 200,000 distinct CDR3 sequences, 6% to 7.5% of them singletons. Germline V gene data show CDR1 as DFQATT and CDR2 as SNEGSKA (reference sequence). This CDR3 has 14 amino acids. V lost 5 bases to trimming and J lost 5 bases; unmatched junction nucleotides: 11. This entry belongs to a study of T cells after yellow fever vaccination. This chain connects TRBV20-1 to TRBJ2-7; 8 nucleotides match TRBD1. Source: CD4+ T cells sorted from PBMCs, taken 5 to 6 days after the first yellow fever vaccination. The receptor was derived from a young man who received the YFV17D yellow fever vaccine. CDR3 sequence (DNA): TGCAGTGCTGTCACCCGGACAGGGACACACGAGCAGTACGTC. Translation gives CSAVTRTGTHEQYV.